Following are 9 T cell receptor beta chains from one sample sequenced in a study of CD4 and CD8 cells across lung adenocarcinoma regions. TCRdb recomputed calls from the PCR reads with MiXCR, one row per CDR3 protein. The sample shows 12,000 or so distinct CDR3 sequences, 53% of them seen only once. The sample comprised CD8+ T cells from the center of a lung tumor. The receptors were gathered from a female donor with lung adenocarcinoma. The CD4 and CD8 labels of this study may be unreliable.

This clonotype is medium-sized (0.01 to 0.1%). Germline is not matched at one junction end, which may reflect a read error. The rearrangement links TRBV10-1 to TRBJ2-2, with 7 bases matching TRBD1. The CDR3 loop spans 15 amino acids. Germline CDR1 reads WNHNN; CDR2 reads SYGVQD (reference sequence). DNA of the CDR3: TGCGCCAACAGTAGGGACAGTGTTAACACCGGGGAGCTGTTTTTT. Protein: CANSRDSVNTGELFF.

This clonotype was picked up a small number of times. This chain joins TRBV6-5 and TRBJ2-2; unclear D gene. The length of the CDR3 is 14 residues. V shed 2 bases and J shed 5 bases, with 9 bases lying between them. CDR1 and CDR2 (germline): MNHEY, SVGAGI. The DNA for the CDR3 is TGTGCCAGCAGTTACGGTAGAGCAACCGGGGAGCTGTTTTTT. Its protein is CASSYGRATGELFF.

The J gene is TRBJ1-1, the V gene TRBV6-1; TRBD1 is a possible D gene (5 bases). V lost 2 bases to trimming and J lost 1 base, with 8 bases between them. The germline V gene encodes CDR1 MNHNS and CDR2 SASEGT. The CDR3 has 14 amino acids. The CDR3 loop is CASSEHQGNTEAFF. Written as DNA, the CDR3 is TGTGCCAGCAGTGAACATCAGGGGAACACTGAAGCTTTCTTT.

The CDR3 region has the DNA TGTGCCAGCAGCGTAAGGAGCCCGAACACCGGGGAGCTGTTTTTT. Protein: CASSVRSPNTGELFF. The chain joins TRBV7-2 to TRBJ2-2; D remains unclear. This CDR3 is 15 amino acids long. Germline-derived CDR1 and CDR2 are SGHTA and FQGNSA. The V and J ends lost 5 bases and 0 bases respectively, with 10 bases between them.

The rearrangement uses TRBV6-5 and TRBJ2-5; D not resolved. The CDR3 runs 15 residues. In germline, CDR1 is MNHEY, CDR2 SVGAGI. The V gene lost 5 bases and the J gene lost 11 bases, with 24 bases spanning the gap. CDR3 coding DNA: TGTGCCAGCAGTCTAGTCGGGCGTGACCAAGAGGCGCAGTACTTC. Translation gives CASSLVGRDQEAQYF.

The rearrangement uses TRBV6-5 and TRBJ2-5; 8 bases fit TRBD2. The better agreement between TRBJ2-7 and the DNA end casts doubt on the J call. In germline, CDR1 is MNHEY, CDR2 SVGAGI. This CDR3 is 14 amino acids long. The CDR3 here is CASSFGLATYEQYF. In DNA, the CDR3 is TGTGCCAGCAGTTTTGGACTAGCAACCTACGAGCAGTACTTC.

The rearrangement joins TRBV7-8 to TRBJ2-1; possibly TRBD2 for D (5 bases). CDR3 length equals 15 residues. Germline assignment: CDR1 SGHVS and CDR2 FQNEAQ. V gave up 5 bases and J gave up 4 bases, with 15 bases separating them. The CDR3 sequence: CASSPFGLIYNEQFF. CDR3 DNA: TGTGCCAGCAGCCCTTTTGGACTTATTTACAATGAGCAGTTCTTC.

This chain joins TRBV7-2 and TRBJ2-3; 11 bases match TRBD1. Germline V gives CDR1 SGHTA, CDR2 FQGNSA. The junction had 2 bases not matched to a gene; V was cut back by 3 bases and J by 6 bases. This CDR3 contains 14 residues. The CDR3 reads CASSFWDRGDTQYF. As DNA, the CDR3 is TGTGCCAGCAGCTTCTGGGACAGGGGGGATACGCAGTATTTT.

This clonotype is medium-sized. The genes are TRBV6-1 and TRBJ1-2, with D uncertain. Germline-derived CDR1 and CDR2 are MNHNS and SASEGT. V was trimmed by 7 bases and J by 8 bases, leaving 14 bases between them. CDR3 size: 12 residues. The CDR3 is CASTSDLSGYTF. The CDR3, as DNA: TGTGCCAGCACCTCCGATCTTAGCGGCTACACCTTC.